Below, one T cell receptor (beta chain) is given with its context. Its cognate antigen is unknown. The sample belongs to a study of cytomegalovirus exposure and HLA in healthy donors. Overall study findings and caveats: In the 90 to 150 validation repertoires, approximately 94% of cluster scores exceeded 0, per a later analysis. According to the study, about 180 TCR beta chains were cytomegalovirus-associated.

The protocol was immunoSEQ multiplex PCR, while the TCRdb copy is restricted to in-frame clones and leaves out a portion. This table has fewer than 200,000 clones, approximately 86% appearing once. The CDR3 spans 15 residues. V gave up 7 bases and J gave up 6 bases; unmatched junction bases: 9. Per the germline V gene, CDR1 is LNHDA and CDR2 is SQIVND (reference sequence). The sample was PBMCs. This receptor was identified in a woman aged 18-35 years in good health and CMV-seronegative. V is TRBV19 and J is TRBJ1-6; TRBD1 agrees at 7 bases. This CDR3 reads CASNPQGVGNSPLHF. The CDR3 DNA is TGTGCCAGTAATCCCCAGGGGGTAGGTAATTCACCCCTCCACTTT. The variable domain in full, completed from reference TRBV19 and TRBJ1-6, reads DGGITQSPKYLFRKEGQNVTLSCEQNLNHDAMYWYRQDPGQGLRLIYYSQIVNDFQKGDIAEGYSVSREKKESFPLTVTSAQKNPTAFYLCASNPQGVGNSPLHFGNGTRLTVT.